This T cell receptor (beta chain) derives from a study of cytomegalovirus exposure and HLA in healthy donors. General study findings and limits: The authors enumerated 180 or so TCR beta chains as linked to cytomegalovirus.

Assay: immunoSEQ multiplex PCR; the TCRdb copy retains only in-frame clones and omits some. The table records some 160,000 clones, approximately 93% of them present only once. Germline V gene data show CDR1 as ENHRY and CDR2 as SYGVKD. CDR3 size: 14 residues. V lost 4 bases and J lost 7; bases outside the gene matches: 9. As concerns this clone: What it binds is not known.

The chain couples TRBV10-3 to TRBJ1-1, with 7 bases lining up with TRBD1. This sequence was found in a man between 18 and 29 years old in good health and CMV-seronegative. The material sequenced was PBMCs. The CDR3 spells CAISGGGLDFEAFF. In nucleotides, the CDR3 is TGTGCCATCAGTGGAGGGGGCCTCGATTTTGAAGCTTTCTTT.